The present T cell receptor beta chain was sequenced within a study of control samples from healthy donors and cancer patients. J was trimmed by 8 bases and V by 5 bases; bases with no gene match: 14. The CDR3 loop spans 16 amino acids. Germline V gene data show CDR1 as SNHLY and CDR2 as FYNNEI. The data were produced by immunoSEQ multiplex PCR, yet TCRdb's version contains in-frame clones alone and is incomplete. The table lists 350,000 to 450,000 clones, around nine tenths of them singletons, with 5.5% to 8% in the top ten. This chain links TRBV2 with TRBJ1-4; TRBD1 matches 7 bases. The receptor was isolated from a man between 40 and 49 years old with head and neck cancer. The sample was PBMCs. As DNA, the CDR3 is TGTGCCAGCAGTCCCGGAATCGACAGGGATGGCGAAAAACTGTTTTTT. Protein: CASSPGIDRDGEKLFF.